Each of the 25 T cell receptor beta chains below was sequenced from the same sample in a study of cytomegalovirus exposure and HLA in healthy donors. Measured with immunoSEQ multiplex PCR; TCRdb has only the in-frame clones, and not every one. Of about 160,000 clones in the sample, around 88% were seen once. The sequencing sample was made of PBMCs. These receptors were obtained from a woman under 30 in good health and CMV-seronegative.

The chain uses TRBV4-3 and TRBJ1-4, with TRBD1 as a possible D gene (6 bases). The CDR3 is made up of 15 amino acids. The V gene's germline CDR1 is LGHNA and CDR2 YSLEER. V lost 1 base and J 4 bases, leaving 10 bases between the germline ends. DNA for the CDR3: TGCGCCAGCAGCCAAGCAGGACAGTATAATGAAAAACTGTTTTTT. Protein sequence: CASSQAGQYNEKLFF.

The chain joins TRBV27 to TRBJ2-7; D might be TRBD1 (6 bases). This CDR3 has 17 residues. CDR1 and CDR2 (germline): MNHEY, SMNVEV (reference sequence). Trimming shortened V by 3 bases and J by 4 bases, and 22 bases separated the two germline ends. CDR3 sequence (DNA): TGTGCCAGCAGTTTTTTAGGGGGTCCGGGACGGTATTACGAGCAGTACTTC. The encoded protein is CASSFLGGPGRYYEQYF.

The rearrangement links TRBV5-1 to TRBJ2-3; 8 nucleotides agree with TRBD2. CDR1 is SGHRS, CDR2 YFSETQ, per germline. There are 14 residues in the CDR3. The trim removed 3 bases at V and 4 bases at J, leaving 4 bases unmatched. The CDR3 spells CASSSGLESDTQYF. Here the CDR3 DNA reads TGCGCCAGCAGCTCGGGACTAGAATCAGATACGCAGTATTTT.

The chain recombines TRBV28 with TRBJ2-2; possible D gene TRBD1, 6 bases. From germline, CDR1 is MDHEN and CDR2 SYDVKM. The CDR3 loop spans 16 amino acids. V lost 1 base to trimming and J lost 7 bases, with 16 bases between them. CDR3 in amino acids: CASSLSVGGPVGELFF. Here the CDR3 DNA reads TGTGCCAGCAGTTTATCAGTAGGGGGACCTGTCGGGGAGCTGTTTTTT.

The chain couples TRBV14 to TRBJ2-7; perhaps TRBD1 as D (5 bases). Looked up from germline, CDR1 is SGHDN and CDR2 is FVKESK. The V end was cut by 0 bases, the J end by 2 bases, with 14 bases between. The CDR3 consists of 16 residues. CDR3 protein: CASSQDWGDHTYEQYF. CDR3 in DNA: TGTGCCAGCAGCCAAGATTGGGGCGATCATACCTACGAGCAGTACTTC.

This chain connects TRBV7-9 to TRBJ2-5; 9 bases agree with TRBD1. With 5 bases clipped from V and 4 bases from J, the junction kept 11 bases outside the gene matches. CDR1 SEHNR and CDR2 FQNEAQ come from the germline V gene (reference sequence). This CDR3 contains 16 residues. The CDR3: CASSPQDRGIGETQYF. In DNA form, the CDR3 reads TGTGCCAGCAGCCCTCAGGACAGGGGAATTGGAGAGACCCAGTACTTC.

J is TRBJ2-2 and V is TRBV5-4, with D perhaps TRBD2 (6 bases). The CDR3 consists of 16 residues. Germline CDR1 SGHNT, CDR2 YYREEE (reference sequence). The V gene lost 3 bases and the J gene lost 5 bases, with 17 bases spanning the gap. The chain's CDR3 is CASSSGTLVGTGELFF. CDR3 in DNA: TGTGCCAGCAGCTCCGGGACTTTGGTGGGGACCGGGGAGCTGTTTTTT.

The V call is TRBV19, the J call TRBJ2-7, with 10 bases lining up with TRBD1. The J segment lost 6 bases and the V segment lost 4 bases, leaving 9 bases of the junction unmatched. Germline values: CDR1 LNHDA, CDR2 SQIVND (reference sequence). This CDR3 has 15 residues. CDR3 loop: CASSTYRDRGGEQYF. The CDR3 coding sequence is TGTGCCAGTAGTACCTACCGGGACAGGGGAGGCGAGCAGTACTTC.

The chain has TRBV28 and TRBJ1-5, with a weak D call TRBD1 (5 bases). The CDR3 is 12 residues long. Germline V CDR1 and CDR2: MDHEN, SYDVKM. The ends were cut back, 7 bases at V and 7 bases at J, with 11 bases in the middle. CDR3 loop: CASTQGSQPQHF. The CDR3, as DNA: TGTGCCAGCACGCAGGGAAGCCAGCCCCAGCATTTT.

V usage is TRBV9 and J usage is TRBJ2-1, with TRBD2 identical over 9 bases. CDR1 and CDR2 (germline): SGDLS, YYNGEE. The CDR3 runs to 14 residues. J lost 10 bases, V lost 0 bases, and 5 bases had no gene match. The CDR3 loop is CASSVVASGVEQFF. The CDR3 DNA is TGTGCCAGCAGCGTAGTGGCTAGCGGGGTCGAGCAGTTCTTC.

The CDR3 spells CASGSPTNTQYF. In DNA form, the CDR3 reads TGTGCTAGTGGTTCTCCCACTAATACGCAGTATTTT. This chain connects TRBV12-5 to TRBJ2-3; D gene uncertain. Germline V gives CDR1 LGHNT, CDR2 FRNRAP. Trimming removed 4 bases from V and 7 bases from J, with 9 bases in between. CDR3 length: 12 amino acids.

This chain connects TRBV18 to TRBJ1-2, with no clear D. CDR1 and CDR2 from the germline V gene are KGHSH and LQKENI. V lost 3 bases, J lost 3 bases, and 11 bases lay in between. The CDR3 contains 14 residues. The CDR3 protein is CASSPGVEDYGYTF. CDR3 sequence (DNA): TGTGCCAGCTCACCCGGGGTGGAGGACTATGGCTACACCTTC.

With respect to this clone: The same CDR3 arises from other DNA sequences in this sample as well. The chain employs TRBV7-8 and TRBJ1-2; D is perhaps TRBD1 (5 bases). Germline CDR1 and CDR2: SGHVS and FQNEAQ. There are 12 residues in the CDR3. The V end lost 5 bases, the J end lost 4 bases, and 8 bases lay between the germline ends. CDR3 sequence: CASSLGGYGYTF. Here the CDR3 DNA reads TGTGCCAGCAGCCTGGGGGGCTATGGCTACACCTTC.

The chain links TRBV20-1 to TRBJ2-3; the match to TRBD1 covers 10 bases. The CDR3 runs to 11 residues. Germline V gene sequence: CDR1 DFQATT, CDR2 SNEGSKA (reference sequence). The CDR3 sequence is CMGQGIDTQYF. In DNA, the CDR3 is TGCATGGGACAGGGGATAGATACGCAGTATTTT.

This rearrangement joins TRBV10-3 to TRBJ1-3; 7 positions match TRBD1. The CDR3 length is 14 residues. J was trimmed by 2 bases and V by 5 bases; bases with no gene match: 3. Germline V CDR1 and CDR2: ENHRY, SYGVKD. This CDR3 is CAISMTGTGNTIYF. The DNA for the CDR3 is TGTGCCATCAGTATGACAGGGACTGGAAACACCATATATTTT.

The chain couples TRBV9 to TRBJ2-5, with 11 nucleotides matching TRBD2. The junction had 13 bases not matched to a gene; V was cut back by 4 bases and J by 5 bases. The CDR3 length is 17 residues. CDR1 SGDLS and CDR2 YYNGEE come from the germline V gene. DNA of the CDR3: TGTGCCAGCAGCCCCCAGACTAGCGGGGCTTGGGACGAGACCCAGTACTTC. Protein: CASSPQTSGAWDETQYF.

This clone was detected once. The rearrangement uses TRBV29-1 and TRBJ2-2; D might be TRBD1 (6 bases). The CDR3 is made up of 16 amino acids. Per the germline V gene, CDR1 is SQVTM and CDR2 is ANQGSEA. V was pared by 7 bases and J by 2 bases, with 20 bases between. This CDR3 reads CSAAITGQPNTGELFF. The CDR3 DNA follows: TGCAGCGCCGCAATAACCGGACAGCCTAACACCGGGGAGCTGTTTTTT.

This clone has only one observation. The CDR3 region is CASSYKTGVGTEAFF. The CDR3, as DNA: TGTGCCAGCAGTTACAAAACAGGGGTGGGCACTGAAGCTTTCTTT. The V call is TRBV6-5, the J call TRBJ1-1; 7 nucleotides line up with TRBD1. J lost 4 bases, V lost 2 bases, and 7 bases had no gene match. Germline CDR1 and CDR2: MNHEY and SVGAGI. CDR3 size: 15 residues.

V usage is TRBV5-1 and J usage is TRBJ2-1; 11 bases fit TRBD2. The CDR3 is made up of 17 amino acids. CDR1 SGHRS and CDR2 YFSETQ come from the germline V gene. V dropped 5 bases and J dropped 1; count of bases not matched to a gene: 8. In DNA form, the CDR3 reads TGCGCCAGCAGTCAACTAGCGGGGGCCGGATCCTACAATGAGCAGTTCTTC. It specifies CASSQLAGAGSYNEQFF.

The V and J genes are TRBV10-1 and TRBJ2-5; a weak D match, TRBD1 (6 bases). The CDR3 runs to 13 residues. Germline CDR1 is WNHNN and CDR2 is SYGVQD (reference sequence). V lost 2 bases to trimming and J lost 3 bases, with 7 bases between them. The CDR3 coding sequence is TGCGCCAGCAGTGAGGGGGACAAAGAGACCCAGTACTTC. Its protein product is CASSEGDKETQYF.

The gene calls are TRBV4-2 and TRBJ1-4, with a tentative D call TRBD1 (5 bases). Looked up from germline, CDR1 is LGHNA and CDR2 is YNFKEQ. V lost 2 bases and J lost 6, with 16 bases in between. The CDR3 contains 16 residues. The CDR3 here is CASSQPAGGGDEKLFF. In nucleotides, the CDR3 is TGTGCCAGCAGCCAACCCGCGGGGGGGGGAGATGAAAAACTGTTTTTT.

V is TRBV27 and J is TRBJ1-5; TRBD1 matches 7 bases. The germline CDR1 and CDR2 sequences are MNHEY and SMNVEV (reference sequence). The CDR3 length is 14 residues. V was pared by 6 bases and J by 5 bases, with 7 bases of the junction left unmatched. Here the CDR3 reads CASSLRDRDQPQHF. In DNA form, the CDR3 reads TGTGCCAGCAGCCTGAGGGACAGAGATCAGCCCCAGCATTTT.

The CDR3 DNA reads as TGCGCCAGCAGCTTGGCCATTAGGGGCACTGAAGCTTTCTTT. This sequence encodes CASSLAIRGTEAFF. The V and J genes are TRBV5-1 and TRBJ1-1, with a weak D call TRBD1 (5 bases). V was clipped by 0 bases and J by 4 bases, with 10 bases between them. This CDR3 is 14 amino acids long. The germline V gene encodes CDR1 SGHRS and CDR2 YFSETQ.

J is TRBJ2-7 and V is TRBV7-9; a weak D match, TRBD1 (6 bases). The CDR3 is 13 residues long. Germline V CDR1 and CDR2: SEHNR, FQNEAQ (reference sequence). Trimming took off 5 bases at V and 4 bases at J, with 12 bases between the two ends. The CDR3 spells CASSGQPDYEQYF. The CDR3 region has the DNA TGTGCCAGCAGCGGACAGCCCGATTACGAGCAGTACTTC.

The rearrangement joins TRBV7-8 to TRBJ2-5; D possibly corresponds to TRBD2 (7 bases). The germline V gene has CDR1 SGHVS and CDR2 FQNEAQ. Trimming took 6 bases from V and 5 from J, leaving 16 bases between them. This CDR3 has 14 residues. The CDR3 nucleotides are TGTGCCAGCAGGCTAGGGGGGGGATGGGAGACCCAGTACTTC. This encodes CASRLGGGWETQYF.